This record concerns one TCR beta chain sequence. This clonotype was counted many times. Its antigen is still unknown. Base qualities were left out, and no much larger clone turns up one base away. These data come from a study of T cells in Graves' hyperthyroidism and ophthalmopathy (dated by TCRdb to between 2018 and 2020). For the wider study: Peripheral blood was collected at initial diagnosis, before any treatment. A discovery cohort of fewer than 110 patients, roughly 45 with Graves' ophthalmopathy and over 55 with stable Graves' hyperthyroidism, was used to find distinguishing TCR V-J signatures. Prospective prediction of ophthalmopathy was tested in an independent validation cohort consisting of 18 to 20 hyperthyroidism patients and some 16 patients who later progressed to ophthalmopathy. The 100 or so discovery patients were randomly divided into training and test sets at a 7:3 ratio. In more than five Graves' hyperthyroidism patients, the study also compared T-cell repertoires from thyroid tissue with T-cell repertoires from blood. After sampling, hyperthyroidism patients received methimazole starting at 30 mg daily, and ophthalmopathy patients received high-dose intravenous methylprednisolone. The paper reports TCR Vbeta CDR3 sequencing of about 140 peripheral blood samples: approximately 41 ophthalmopathy, some 80 hyperthyroidism and around 17 progressor patients.

Amplification of TCR beta CDR3 regions was carried out from RNA transcripts. For the first round of RT-PCR on the TCR CDR3, the HTBI primer set was used together with the Qiagen OneStep RT-PCR kit. The libraries were constructed in a second round of multiplex PCR and then size-selected and purified. Paired-end sequencing of the libraries was performed with 100 bp reads on an Illumina HiSeq2000. Regarding the original processing steps: Raw data were processed with SOAPnuke, discarding reads with adapters, uncalled bases, mean Phred below 15, or no exact constant-primer or identifier match. High-quality paired reads were merged using COPE v1.2.5, and each unique nucleotide sequence was defined as a clonotype. MiTCR v1.1 was used to align clonotypes to the IMGT TRBV, TRBD and TRBJ reference segments. The analysis was restricted to V-J combinations with a frequency above 0.0001, which together covered 98% to 99.2% of the repertoires. A TCS score was defined as the ratio between F50 (clonal expansion) and ExV (chaos), using BLOSUM62-based TCRdist between CDR3 peptides within each V-J. Welch's t-statistics and random forest reduced approximately 520 V-J features to fewer than 15, which were used in a naive Bayes classifier (R e1071). TCRdb trimmed the raw reads at Q25, called clones with MiXCR and kept productive beta chains. Every entry covers one CDR3 protein and lists the most common genes and DNA from its rows. The V and J calls come from TCRdb's annotation, not from the publication. This sample lists about 420,000 distinct CDR3 sequences; approximately 13% were detected once. In total, the top ten clones hold 5% to 6% of the sample.

Graves' hyperthyroidism was defined as stable when no progression to ophthalmopathy occurred over 18 months of follow-up. Hyperthyroidism patients were aged 18 to 65 years and newly diagnosed, with disease duration of less than 2 months. Exclusion was applied to patients with uncontrolled infections, other autoimmune diseases, pregnancy or lactation. Diagnoses relied on clinical symptoms, serum thyroxine and TRAb, thyroid ultrasound and orbital computed tomography. Ficoll-Paque density gradient centrifugation was used to isolate PBMCs from about 10 ml of fresh peripheral blood. Trizol reagent was used to extract total RNA, and RNA quality was then checked on an Agilent 2100 Bioanalyzer. The study at large found these results: Sample size was not statistically predetermined, and blinding of investigators to group allocation was not performed. Ophthalmopathy was separated from stable hyperthyroidism by a 13 V-J signature model, with 87.88% sensitivity and 81% to 83% specificity obtained in cross-validation and 80%/75% obtained in testing. In validation, progression to ophthalmopathy was predicted by the model with 55% to 71% sensitivity and around 75% specificity, a median of approximately 6.5 months before onset. Blood samples also contained most of the expanded thyroid clonotypes (frequency above 0.001), which suggests that blood repertoires may reflect thyroid immune responses.

As encoded in the germline V gene (reference sequence), CDR1 is SGHAT while CDR2 is FQDESV. V lost 8 bases and J lost 5 bases; the stretch between them is 15 bases long. Including the terminal cysteine and phenylalanine, the CDR3 comprises 13 residues. The only DNA kept is the CDR3, 39 bases in frame from the first base. This clonotype originated in a woman younger than 35 with Graves' hyperthyroidism. The sample taken for sequencing was blood. The chain employs TRBV11-1 and TRBJ2-5; the best D guess is TRBD2, with 7 bases matching. The CDR3 in this case is CASSLGGPETQYF. The nucleotide sequence is TGTGCCAGCTCTCTGGGGGGGCCGGAGACCCAGTACTTC.